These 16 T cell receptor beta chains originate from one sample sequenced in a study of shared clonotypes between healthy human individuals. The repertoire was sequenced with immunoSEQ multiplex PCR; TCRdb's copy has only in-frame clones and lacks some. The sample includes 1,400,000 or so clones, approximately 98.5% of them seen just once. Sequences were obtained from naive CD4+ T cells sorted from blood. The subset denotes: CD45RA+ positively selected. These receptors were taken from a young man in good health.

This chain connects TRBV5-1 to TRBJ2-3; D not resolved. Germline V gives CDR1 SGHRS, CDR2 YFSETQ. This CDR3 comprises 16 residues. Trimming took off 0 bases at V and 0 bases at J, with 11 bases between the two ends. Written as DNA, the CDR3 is TGCGCCAGCAGCTTGGACAGAAAAGCTAGCACAGATACGCAGTATTTT. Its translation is CASSLDRKASTDTQYF.

The CDR3 loop reads CASSLAGRPSGANVLTF. DNA for the CDR3: TGTGCCAGCAGCTTAGCGGGTAGACCCTCTGGGGCCAACGTCCTGACTTTC. This chain links TRBV7-9 with TRBJ2-6, with no clear D. This CDR3 has 17 residues. Per the germline V gene, CDR1 is SEHNR and CDR2 is FQNEAQ (reference sequence). Trimming shortened V by 0 bases and J by 0 bases, and 9 bases separated the two germline ends.

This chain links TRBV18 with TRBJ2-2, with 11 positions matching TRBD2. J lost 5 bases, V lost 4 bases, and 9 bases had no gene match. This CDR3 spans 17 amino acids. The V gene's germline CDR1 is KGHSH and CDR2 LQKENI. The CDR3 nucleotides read TGTGCCAGCTCACTATCGACTAGCGGGATTGGTACCGGGGAGCTGTTTTTT. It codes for CASSLSTSGIGTGELFF.

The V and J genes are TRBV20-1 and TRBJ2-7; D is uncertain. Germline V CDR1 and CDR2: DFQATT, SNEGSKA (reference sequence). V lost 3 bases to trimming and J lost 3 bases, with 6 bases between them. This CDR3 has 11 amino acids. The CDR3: CSARAVYEQYF. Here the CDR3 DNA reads TGCAGTGCTAGGGCCGTCTACGAGCAGTACTTC.

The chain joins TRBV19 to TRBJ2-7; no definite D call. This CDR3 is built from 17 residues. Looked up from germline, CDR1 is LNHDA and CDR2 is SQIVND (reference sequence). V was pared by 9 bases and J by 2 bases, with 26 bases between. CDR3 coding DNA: TGTGCCAGAAATCAGCTGGGGTCAAAAGACGAAGCCTACGAGCAGTACTTC. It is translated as CARNQLGSKDEAYEQYF.

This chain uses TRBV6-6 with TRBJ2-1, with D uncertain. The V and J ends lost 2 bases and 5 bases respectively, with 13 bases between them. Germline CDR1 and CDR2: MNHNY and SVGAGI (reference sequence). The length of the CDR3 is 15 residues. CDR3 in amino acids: CASSYTLTQNNEQFF. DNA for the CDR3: TGTGCCAGCAGTTACACCCTGACCCAGAACAATGAGCAGTTCTTC.

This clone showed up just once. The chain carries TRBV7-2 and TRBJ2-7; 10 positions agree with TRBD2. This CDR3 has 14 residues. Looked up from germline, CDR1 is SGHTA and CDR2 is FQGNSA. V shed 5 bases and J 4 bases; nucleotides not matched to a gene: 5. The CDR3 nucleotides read TGTGCCAGCAGCGCCTCTAGCGGGAGTTACGAGCAGTACTTC. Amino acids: CASSASSGSYEQYF.

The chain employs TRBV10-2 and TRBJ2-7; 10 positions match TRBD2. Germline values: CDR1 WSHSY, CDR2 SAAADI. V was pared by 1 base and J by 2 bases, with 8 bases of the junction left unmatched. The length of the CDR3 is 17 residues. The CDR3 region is CASSELASGSLTYEQYF. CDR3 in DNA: TGCGCCAGCAGTGAGTTGGCTAGCGGGAGTTTAACCTACGAGCAGTACTTC.

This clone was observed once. Here the CDR3 reads CASSVLSGGIQPQHF. As DNA, the CDR3 is TGTGCCAGCAGTGTCTTAAGTGGGGGCATCCAGCCCCAGCATTTT. The chain uses TRBV6-1 and TRBJ1-5; D is possibly TRBD1 (6 bases). V was pared by 4 bases and J by 7 bases, with 17 bases between. CDR1 and CDR2 from the germline V gene are MNHNS and SASEGT. There are 15 residues in the CDR3.

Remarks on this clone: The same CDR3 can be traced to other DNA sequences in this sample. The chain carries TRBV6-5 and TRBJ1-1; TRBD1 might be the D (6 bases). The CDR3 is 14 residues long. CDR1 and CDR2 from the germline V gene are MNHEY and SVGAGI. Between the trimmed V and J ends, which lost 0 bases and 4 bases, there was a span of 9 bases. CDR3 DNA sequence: TGTGCCAGCAGTTACTCCACAGGGTTCACTGAAGCTTTCTTT. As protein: CASSYSTGFTEAFF.

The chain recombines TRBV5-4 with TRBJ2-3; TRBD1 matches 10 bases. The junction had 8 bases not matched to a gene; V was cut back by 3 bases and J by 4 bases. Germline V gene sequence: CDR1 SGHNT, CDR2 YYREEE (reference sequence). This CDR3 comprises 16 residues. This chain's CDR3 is CASSYLDRGRADTQYF. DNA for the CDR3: TGTGCCAGCAGCTACCTAGACAGGGGGCGTGCAGATACGCAGTATTTT.

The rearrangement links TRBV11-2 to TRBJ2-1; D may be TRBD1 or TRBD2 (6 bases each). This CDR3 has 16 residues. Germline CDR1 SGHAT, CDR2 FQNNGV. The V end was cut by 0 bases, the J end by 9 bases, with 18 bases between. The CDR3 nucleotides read TGTGCCAGCAGCTTAGATTACGGGGGCGAGTTACTTGAGCAGTTCTTC. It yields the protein CASSLDYGGELLEQFF. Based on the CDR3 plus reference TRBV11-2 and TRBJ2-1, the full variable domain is EAGVAQSPRYKIIEKRQSVAFWCNPISGHATLYWYQQILGQGPKLLIQFQNNGVVDDSQLPKDRFSAERLKGVDSTLKIQPAKLEDSAVYLCASSLDYGGELLEQFFGPGTRLTVL.

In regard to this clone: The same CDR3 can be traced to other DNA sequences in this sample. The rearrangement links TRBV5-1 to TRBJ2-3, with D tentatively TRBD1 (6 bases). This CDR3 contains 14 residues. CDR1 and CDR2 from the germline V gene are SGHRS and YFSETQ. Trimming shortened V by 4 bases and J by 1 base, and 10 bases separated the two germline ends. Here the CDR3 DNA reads TGCGCCAGCAGCCTACAGGGAGGCACAGATACGCAGTATTTT. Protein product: CASSLQGGTDTQYF.

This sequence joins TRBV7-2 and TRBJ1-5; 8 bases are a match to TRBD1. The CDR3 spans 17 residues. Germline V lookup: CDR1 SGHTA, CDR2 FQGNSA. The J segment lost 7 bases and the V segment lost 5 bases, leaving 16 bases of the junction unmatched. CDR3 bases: TGTGCCAGCAGCGTTTTGGCCTTAGCAGGGGGCGGGCAGCCCCAGCATTTT. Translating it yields CASSVLALAGGGQPQHF.

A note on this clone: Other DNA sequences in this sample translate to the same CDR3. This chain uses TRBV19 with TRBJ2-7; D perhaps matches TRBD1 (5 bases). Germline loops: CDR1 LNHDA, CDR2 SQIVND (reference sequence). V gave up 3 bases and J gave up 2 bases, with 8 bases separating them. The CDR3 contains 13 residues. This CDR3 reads CASSIQGPYEQYF. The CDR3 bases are TGTGCCAGTAGTATTCAGGGTCCCTACGAGCAGTACTTC.

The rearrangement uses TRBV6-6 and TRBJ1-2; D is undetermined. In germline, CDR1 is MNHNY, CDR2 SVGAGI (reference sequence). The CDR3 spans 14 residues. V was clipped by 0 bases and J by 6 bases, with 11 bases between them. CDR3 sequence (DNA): TGTGCCAGCAGTTACTCAAGGGAGTGGCATGGCTACACCTTC. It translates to CASSYSREWHGYTF.